The entry below describes one T cell receptor beta chain. Antigen: not known. This sample is drawn from a study of blood T cells in healthy people across ages. Study results and limitations: Older age coincided with a roughly linear decline in TCR beta diversity per million T cells.

Trimming removed 5 bases from V and 3 bases from J, with 11 bases in between. The CDR3 has 13 residues. With a J-beta primer mix and a sample-barcoded 5' primer, a second PCR ran about 7 to 11 cycles. Per sample, CDR3-containing paired-end reads numbered at least 2.5 million. Using its own MiXCR run on the 5' RACE reads, TCRdb lists one record per CDR3 protein. The data show about 1.4 million distinct CDR3 sequences, roughly 60% seen once. The chain combines TRBV12-3 or TRBV12-4 with TRBJ2-7; D is possibly TRBD1 (5 bases). This sequence originates from a man between 18 and 29 years old in good health. Sequenced input: blood. The CDR3 loop reads CASSVHRIYEQYF. As DNA, the CDR3 is TGTGCCAGCAGTGTTCACAGGATCTACGAGCAGTACTTC.